The 22 T cell receptor beta chains below come from one sample, sequenced in a study of blood T cell repertoires in COVID-19. Sequenced by immunoSEQ multiplex PCR; TCRdb stores in-frame clones only, minus some. This table holds 150,000 to 200,000 clones, roughly 87% found once. The specimen was PBMCs or T cells enriched from blood (not recorded which). The receptor source for this set is a man between 50 and 59 years old who had recovered from COVID-19.

The gene calls are TRBV9 and TRBJ2-5; the D gene is possibly TRBD2 (5 bases). The germline V gene encodes CDR1 SGDLS and CDR2 YYNGEE. CDR3 size: 13 residues. Trimming removed 4 bases from V and 1 base from J, with 8 bases in between. The CDR3 region is CASSYTSQETQYF. As DNA, the CDR3 is TGTGCCAGCAGCTATACTAGCCAAGAGACCCAGTACTTC. Filled out from reference TRBV9 and TRBJ2-5, the complete variable domain reads DSGVTQTPKHLITATGQRVTLRCSPRSGDLSVYWYQQSLDQGLQFLIQYYNGEERAKGNILERFSAQQFPDLHSELNLSSLELGDSALYFCASSYTSQETQYFGPGTRLLVL.

V usage is TRBV5-1 and J usage is TRBJ1-5; 7 bases are a match to TRBD1. CDR1 SGHRS and CDR2 YFSETQ come from the germline V gene. Unmatched junction bases numbered 6, after V lost 4 bases and J lost 5 bases. The CDR3 consists of 14 residues. The CDR3 nucleotides read TGCGCCAGCAGCGCCGGGACAGCTGATCAGCCCCAGCATTTT. Its translation: CASSAGTADQPQHF.

This chain connects TRBV2 to TRBJ2-3; no clear D. The CDR3 is made up of 15 amino acids. CDR1 and CDR2 from the germline V gene are SNHLY and FYNNEI. V dropped 3 bases and J dropped 2 bases, with 12 bases sitting between them. This chain's CDR3 is CASSDRLKLTDTQYF. In DNA, the CDR3 is TGTGCCAGCAGTGACCGACTCAAGCTCACAGATACGCAGTATTTT.

CDR3 amino acids: CASSLVGANYEQYF. The CDR3 coding sequence is TGTGCCAGCAGCTTAGTAGGGGCCAACTACGAGCAGTACTTC. J is TRBJ2-7 and V is TRBV7-9; D may be TRBD1 (5 bases). The germline V gene encodes CDR1 SEHNR and CDR2 FQNEAQ (reference sequence). CDR3 size: 14 residues. Trimming took 1 base from V and 3 from J, leaving 10 bases between them.

CDR3 coding DNA: TGTGCCAGTAGTATCACAACCCGCGGGAACATTCAGTACTTC. Amino acid sequence: CASSITTRGNIQYF. V gene TRBV19 combines with J gene TRBJ2-4; D perhaps matches TRBD2 (5 bases). V lost 3 bases to trimming and J lost 7 bases, with 13 bases between them. Per the germline V gene, CDR1 is LNHDA and CDR2 is SQIVND (reference sequence). The CDR3 is made up of 14 amino acids.

This clone showed up just a few times. CDR3 DNA: TGTGCCAGTAGTATAGAGGCTATGGACAGGGGTCGGAGGAATGGCTACACCTTC. Translating it yields CASSIEAMDRGRRNGYTF. The chain has TRBV19 and TRBJ1-2; 9 bases agree with TRBD1. Germline lookup yields CDR1 LNHDA and CDR2 SQIVND (reference sequence). The CDR3 has 18 amino acids. V dropped 0 bases and J dropped 6; count of bases not matched to a gene: 14. The full variable domain, with the rest looked up from reference TRBV19 and TRBJ1-2, is DGGITQSPKYLFRKEGQNVTLSCEQNLNHDAMYWYRQDPGQGLRLIYYSQIVNDFQKGDIAEGYSVSREKKESFPLTVTSAQKNPTAFYLCASSIEAMDRGRRNGYTFGSGTRLTVV.

The rearrangement links TRBV18 to TRBJ2-3; 10 bases match TRBD2. J was trimmed by 4 bases and V by 1 base; bases with no gene match: 17. Germline V gene sequence: CDR1 KGHSH, CDR2 LQKENI. This CDR3 has 20 amino acids. CDR3 loop: CASSPRRPGPAGGPPDTQYF. CDR3 nucleotides: TGTGCCAGCTCACCACGGAGACCGGGACCAGCGGGAGGGCCGCCAGATACGCAGTATTTT.

This chain links TRBV19 with TRBJ2-1, with TRBD2 as a possible D gene (5 bases). The CDR3 length is 16 residues. Trimming left V 4 bases short and J 7 bases short, with 20 bases between. CDR1 is LNHDA, CDR2 SQIVND, per germline (reference sequence). CDR3 protein: CASSKTTFPISNEQFF. DNA for the CDR3: TGTGCCAGTAGTAAGACTACCTTCCCTATTTCGAATGAGCAGTTCTTC.

The rearrangement joins TRBV2 to TRBJ2-1, with D perhaps matching TRBD2 (7 bases). The CDR3 is 14 amino acids. Trimming cost V 8 bases and J 6 bases, with 17 bases left between them. Germline CDR1 and CDR2: SNHLY and FYNNEI. For the CDR3, the DNA is TGTGCCAGCGCAACGACTAGCAGGGGCAATGAGCAGTTCTTC. It is translated as CASATTSRGNEQFF.

The chain joins TRBV5-1 to TRBJ2-1; 9 nucleotides align to TRBD2. The CDR3 is 15 residues long. Germline V gives CDR1 SGHRS, CDR2 YFSETQ. The junction had 4 bases not matched to a gene; V was cut back by 1 base and J by 5 bases. CDR3 DNA: TGCGCCAGCAGCTTGTTCGCGGGAGGGGACAATGAGCAGTTCTTC. It translates to CASSLFAGGDNEQFF.

This chain links TRBV28 with TRBJ1-2; perhaps TRBD1 as D (6 bases). The ends were cut back, 3 bases at V and 3 bases at J, with 14 bases in the middle. The CDR3 runs to 15 residues. CDR1 MDHEN and CDR2 SYDVKM come from the germline V gene. CDR3 sequence reads: CASSLPEGVHYGYTF. CDR3 nucleotides: TGTGCCAGCAGTTTGCCCGAGGGGGTGCACTATGGCTACACCTTC.

This clone was recorded once. V gene TRBV24-1 combines with J gene TRBJ1-1; 9 positions agree with TRBD1. J gave up 0 bases and V 9 bases, and 10 bases lay outside the gene matches. CDR3 length: 16 residues. The V gene's germline CDR1 is KGHDR and CDR2 SFDVKD. CDR3 residues: CATLGQGLKMNTEAFF. The CDR3, as DNA: TGTGCCACCTTAGGACAGGGGCTAAAGATGAACACTGAAGCTTTCTTT.

The chain combines TRBV6-5 with TRBJ1-2; no reliable D call. There are 12 residues in the CDR3. V gave up 2 bases and J gave up 4 bases, with 5 bases separating them. Germline V CDR1 and CDR2: MNHEY, SVGAGI. The CDR3 DNA is TGTGCCAGCAGTTACACGGGCTATGGCTACACCTTC. Its protein product is CASSYTGYGYTF.

The CDR3 loop reads CSVGRDGYEQYF. DNA of the CDR3: TGCAGCGTTGGGAGGGACGGCTACGAGCAGTACTTC. This chain links TRBV29-1 with TRBJ2-7, with D perhaps TRBD2 (6 bases). Trimming stripped 4 bases from V and 3 bases from J, with 10 bases between. CDR1 is SQVTM and CDR2 is ANQGSEA in the germline V gene. The length of the CDR3 is 12 residues.

This clone was observed once. The chain recombines TRBV6-5 with TRBJ1-2; TRBD1 agrees at 9 bases. Losses at the gene ends were 4 bases for V and 2 bases for J; bases not matched to a gene: 2. The CDR3 extends over 14 amino acids. Germline assignment: CDR1 MNHEY and CDR2 SVGAGI. CDR3: CASSSGQGNYGYTF. The CDR3 nucleotides are TGTGCCAGCAGTTCCGGACAGGGGAACTATGGCTACACCTTC.

This clone occurred once. V and J are TRBV19 and TRBJ2-5; TRBD2 is a possible D gene (5 bases). Trimming took off 0 bases at V and 7 bases at J, with 12 bases between the two ends. The germline CDR1 and CDR2 sequences are LNHDA and SQIVND (reference sequence). The CDR3 loop spans 14 amino acids. This CDR3 is CASSIDPGSRTQYF. The DNA of the CDR3 is TGTGCCAGTAGTATAGATCCGGGGTCTCGGACCCAGTACTTC.

The chain carries TRBV6-1 and TRBJ2-7; TRBD2 might be the D (6 bases). Per germline, CDR1 MNHNS and CDR2 SASEGT. CDR3 size: 16 residues. Between the trimmed V and J ends, which lost 0 bases and 0 bases, there was a span of 12 bases. DNA for the CDR3: TGTGCCAGCAGTGAAGCGCTTATTAGCGGCTCCTACGAGCAGTACTTC. It yields the protein CASSEALISGSYEQYF.

This clone occurred a few times. The CDR3 DNA sequence: TGTGCCAGCAGTTTTCGGACAGGACTCTACGAGCAGTACTTC. It specifies CASSFRTGLYEQYF. The chain is built from TRBV6-5 and TRBJ2-7; 7 bases line up with TRBD1. Germline V gene lookup returns CDR1 MNHEY and CDR2 SVGAGI. This CDR3 has 14 amino acids. With 4 bases clipped from V and 3 bases from J, the junction kept 6 bases outside the gene matches.

V and J are TRBV28 and TRBJ2-3; TRBD2 matches 15 bases. The CDR3 is 14 residues long. J gave up 9 bases and V 6 bases, and 4 bases lay outside the gene matches. Germline loops: CDR1 MDHEN, CDR2 SYDVKM. CDR3 protein: CASSPGLAGGTQYF. DNA of the CDR3: TGTGCCAGCAGCCCCGGACTAGCGGGAGGGACGCAGTATTTT.

The V gene is TRBV6-1, the J gene TRBJ2-7, with D perhaps matching TRBD1 (5 bases). Trimming took 3 bases from V and 4 from J, leaving 7 bases between them. Per germline, CDR1 MNHNS and CDR2 SASEGT. This CDR3 is 12 amino acids long. The CDR3 nucleotides read TGTGCCAGCAGTGACAGGGCGTACGAGCAGTACTTC. It encodes CASSDRAYEQYF.

This clone has just a few counts. The chain combines TRBV5-1 with TRBJ2-1; a possible D gene is TRBD1 (6 bases). CDR1 and CDR2 from the germline V gene are SGHRS and YFSETQ. The CDR3 covers 13 residues. Trimming removed 7 bases from V and 9 bases from J, with 17 bases in between. The CDR3 coding sequence is TGCGCCAGCCAAGAGCAGGGGAACGGTGAGCAGTTCTTC. The encoded protein is CASQEQGNGEQFF.

This clone is categorized as medium-sized. The V gene is TRBV7-3, the J gene TRBJ2-2; TRBD2 aligns across 8 bases. CDR1 and CDR2 (germline): SGHTA, FQGTGA. The CDR3 runs to 16 residues. With V trimmed by 5 bases and J by 0 bases, 5 bases remained unmatched. DNA of the CDR3: TGTGCCAGCAGCCGGACTAGCACCGCGAACACCGGGGAGCTGTTTTTT. It translates to CASSRTSTANTGELFF.